This T cell receptor (beta chain) was sequenced during a study of shared clonotypes between healthy human individuals. To note about this clone: Other DNA sequences in the sample encode the same CDR3.

Clones were sequenced by immunoSEQ multiplex PCR, and TCRdb holds only the in-frame ones, with some missing. The sample includes more than 2,000,000 clones, around nine tenths seen only once; the top ten take more than 0.12%. Sequencing was carried out using naive CD4+ T cells sorted from blood. The subset is: CD45RA+ positively selected. The origin of this receptor is a man younger than 35 in good health.

CDR3 region: CASSYLAGAYEQYF. The CDR3 DNA is TGTGCCAGCAGTTACCTAGCGGGGGCCTACGAGCAGTACTTC. V usage is TRBV6-5 and J usage is TRBJ2-7; the match to TRBD2 covers 10 bases. The V gene's germline CDR1 is MNHEY and CDR2 SVGAGI. V gave up 2 bases and J gave up 2 bases; unmatched junction bases: 0. The CDR3 has 14 residues.